This T cell receptor beta chain emerged from a study of cytomegalovirus exposure and HLA in healthy donors. Germline values: CDR1 DFQATT, CDR2 SNEGSKA (reference sequence). V lost 6 bases and J lost 7, with 12 bases in between. The CDR3 runs 11 residues. This clone was observed a single time. Use of 60 Vbeta and 13 Jbeta primers characterized the PCR. Clones were read by immunoSEQ multiplex PCR, and TCRdb kept only the in-frame ones, dropping some. The sample lists about 180,000 clones, around 82% seen once, with approximately 2.5% in the top ten. V and J are TRBV20-1 and TRBJ1-2, with a tentative D call TRBD1 (5 bases). The sequenced material came from PBMCs. This clonotype was obtained from a man aged 55-75 years in good health and CMV-seronegative. The CDR3 DNA reads TGCAGTGCGAAGGACACGGGTGGCTACACCTTC. It encodes CSAKDTGGYTF.